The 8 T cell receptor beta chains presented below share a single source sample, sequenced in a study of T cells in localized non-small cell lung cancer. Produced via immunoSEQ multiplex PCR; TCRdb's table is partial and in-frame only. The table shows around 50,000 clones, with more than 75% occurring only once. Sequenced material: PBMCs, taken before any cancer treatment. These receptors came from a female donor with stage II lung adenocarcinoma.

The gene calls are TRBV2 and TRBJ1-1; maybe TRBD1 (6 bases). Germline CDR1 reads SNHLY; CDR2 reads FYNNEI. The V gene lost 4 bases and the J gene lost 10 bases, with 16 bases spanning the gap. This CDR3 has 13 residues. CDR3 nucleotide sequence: TGTGCCAGCAGTGCAAATCGACAGGTCGGAGCTTTCTTT. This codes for CASSANRQVGAFF.

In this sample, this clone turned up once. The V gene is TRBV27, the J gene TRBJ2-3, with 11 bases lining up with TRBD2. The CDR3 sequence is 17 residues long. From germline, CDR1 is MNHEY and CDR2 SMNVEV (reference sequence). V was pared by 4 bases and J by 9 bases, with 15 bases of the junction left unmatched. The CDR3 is CASSSPHSGGARVTQYF. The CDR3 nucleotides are TGTGCCAGCAGTTCCCCTCATAGCGGGGGGGCCAGGGTAACGCAGTATTTT.

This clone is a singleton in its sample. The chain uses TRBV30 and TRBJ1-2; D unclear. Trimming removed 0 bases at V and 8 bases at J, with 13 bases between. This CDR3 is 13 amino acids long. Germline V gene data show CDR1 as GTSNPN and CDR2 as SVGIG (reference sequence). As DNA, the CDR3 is TGTGCCTGGAGTGTTCTGAACCACGGCGGCTACACCTTC. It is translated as CAWSVLNHGGYTF.

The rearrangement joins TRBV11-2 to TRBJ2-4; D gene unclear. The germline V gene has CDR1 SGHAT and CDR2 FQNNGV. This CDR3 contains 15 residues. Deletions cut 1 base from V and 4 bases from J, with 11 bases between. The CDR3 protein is CASSLAGGSKNIQYF. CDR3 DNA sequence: TGTGCCAGCAGCTTAGCGGGCGGCAGTAAAAACATTCAGTACTTC.

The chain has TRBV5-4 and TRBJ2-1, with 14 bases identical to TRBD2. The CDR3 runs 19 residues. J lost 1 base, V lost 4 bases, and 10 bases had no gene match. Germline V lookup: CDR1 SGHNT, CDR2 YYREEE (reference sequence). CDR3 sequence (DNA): TGTGCCAGCAGCCCCGGAAAGACTAGCGGGGGGGGTTCCTACAATGAGCAGTTCTTC. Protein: CASSPGKTSGGGSYNEQFF.

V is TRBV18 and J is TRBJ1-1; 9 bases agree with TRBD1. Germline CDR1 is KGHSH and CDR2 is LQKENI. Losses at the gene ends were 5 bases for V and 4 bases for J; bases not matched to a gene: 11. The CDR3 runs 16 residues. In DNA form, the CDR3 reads TGTGCCAGCTCAACTGGACAGGGGACGGGTGGCACTGAAGCTTTCTTT. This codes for CASSTGQGTGGTEAFF. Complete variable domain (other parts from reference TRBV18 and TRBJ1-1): NAGVMQNPRHLVRRRGQEARLRCSPMKGHSHVYWYRQLPEEGLKFMVYLQKENIIDESGMPKERFSAEFPKEGPSILRIQQVVRGDSAAYFCASSTGQGTGGTEAFFGQGTRLTVV.

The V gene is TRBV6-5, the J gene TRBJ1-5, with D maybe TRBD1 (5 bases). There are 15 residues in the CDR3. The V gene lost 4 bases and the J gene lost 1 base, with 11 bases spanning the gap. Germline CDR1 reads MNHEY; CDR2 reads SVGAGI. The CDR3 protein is CASSLAGRSNQPQHF. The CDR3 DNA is TGTGCCAGCAGTTTAGCAGGGCGAAGCAATCAGCCCCAGCATTTT.

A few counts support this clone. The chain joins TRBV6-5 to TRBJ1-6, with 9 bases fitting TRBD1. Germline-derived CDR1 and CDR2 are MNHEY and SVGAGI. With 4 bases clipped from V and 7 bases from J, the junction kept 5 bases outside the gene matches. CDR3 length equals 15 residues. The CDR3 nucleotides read TGTGCCAGCAGTTCCACAGGGGGCTGGAATTCACCCCTCCACTTT. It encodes CASSSTGGWNSPLHF.